The 25 T cell receptor beta chains below come from one sample, sequenced in a study of blood T cell repertoires in COVID-19. Measured with immunoSEQ multiplex PCR; TCRdb has only the in-frame clones, and not every one. The sample shows 69,000 or so clones, approximately 80% of them seen only once. Source material: peripheral blood. Source of these receptors: a man in his fifties with COVID-19, enrolled during active disease.

As DNA, the CDR3 is TGTGCCAGCAGCGTAGCCGGTAGCGCAGATACGCAGTATTTT. Translation: CASSVAGSADTQYF. V is TRBV9 and J is TRBJ2-3; tentative D call: TRBD2 (5 bases). Trimming took off 0 bases at V and 4 bases at J, with 9 bases between the two ends. Germline V gene sequence: CDR1 SGDLS, CDR2 YYNGEE. This CDR3 region has 14 residues.

This rearrangement joins TRBV7-7 to TRBJ2-5; 10 bases agree with TRBD2. With V trimmed by 3 bases and J by 6 bases, 7 bases remained unmatched. The germline V gene encodes CDR1 SSHAT and CDR2 FNYEAQ (reference sequence). The CDR3 is 15 amino acids. The CDR3 coding sequence is TGTGCCAGCAGCTTTAGCGGGGGGACCACCCAGACCCAGTACTTC. This gives the protein CASSFSGGTTQTQYF.

The gene calls are TRBV12-5 and TRBJ2-5, with D possibly TRBD2 on 6 matching bases. Germline values: CDR1 LGHNT, CDR2 FRNRAP. V was pared by 6 bases and J by 4 bases, with 12 bases between. The CDR3 extends over 13 amino acids. The CDR3 region is CASGLLGGETQYF. CDR3 nucleotides: TGTGCTAGTGGCCTCCTGGGGGGAGAGACCCAGTACTTC.

Comments on this clone: The junction shows a germline mismatch at one end, possibly a read error. The CDR3 sequence: CASSQDCPTGVEYYGNKKLFF. DNA of the CDR3: TGTGCCAGCAGCCAAGATTGCCCGACAGGGGTGGAGTATTATGGTAATAAAAAACTGTTTTTT. V usage is TRBV3-1 (or the pseudogene TRBV3-2) and J usage is TRBJ1-4; 8 bases match TRBD1. Germline assignment: CDR1 LGHDT and CDR2 YNNKEL (reference sequence). This CDR3 contains 21 residues.

J is TRBJ1-6 and V is TRBV5-4, with TRBD1 as a possible D gene (5 bases). The germline V and J ends were trimmed by 2 bases and 5 bases, with 8 bases remaining between them. CDR1 SGHNT and CDR2 YYREEE come from the germline V gene (reference sequence). CDR3 size: 14 residues. CDR3 nucleotide sequence: TGTGCCAGCAGCTTACAACAGGATAATTCACCCCTCCACTTT. It specifies CASSLQQDNSPLHF.

This sequence joins TRBV29-1 and TRBJ2-1; 8 positions agree with TRBD1. This CDR3 comprises 14 residues. Germline trimming cut 7 bases from V and 7 bases from J; bases unmatched to any gene: 12. Per the germline V gene, CDR1 is SQVTM and CDR2 is ANQGSEA. CDR3 in amino acids: CSAAGQGGINEQFF. DNA for the CDR3: TGCAGCGCGGCAGGACAGGGCGGTATAAATGAGCAGTTCTTC.

The chain joins TRBV7-9 to TRBJ1-2; D is perhaps TRBD1 (6 bases). V lost 2 bases and J lost 3, with 10 bases in between. This CDR3 region has 14 residues. Germline values: CDR1 SEHNR, CDR2 FQNEAQ (reference sequence). The CDR3 loop reads CASSLHRDHYGYTF. The CDR3 DNA reads as TGTGCCAGCAGCTTACACAGGGATCACTATGGCTACACCTTC.

The chain recombines TRBV5-6 with TRBJ1-5; 8 nucleotides line up with TRBD1. The CDR3 spans 17 residues. Germline V gene lookup returns CDR1 SGHDT and CDR2 YYEEEE. V was pared by 2 bases and J by 0 bases, with 7 bases of the junction left unmatched. CDR3 in amino acids: CASSFGQGRGSNQPQHF. Here the CDR3 DNA reads TGTGCCAGCAGCTTCGGACAGGGAAGGGGTAGCAATCAGCCCCAGCATTTT.

This clone was recorded once. The J gene is TRBJ2-3, the V gene TRBV5-1; the D gene is possibly TRBD1 (8 bases). The V end was cut by 7 bases, the J end by 4 bases, with 16 bases between. This CDR3 has 14 amino acids. In germline, CDR1 is SGHRS, CDR2 YFSETQ. Written as DNA, the CDR3 is TGCGCCAGCTTCAGGACAGGGAGGGCAGATACGCAGTATTTT. This codes for CASFRTGRADTQYF.

In nucleotides, the CDR3 is TGTGCCAGATACAGAACAGGGGAAACTGAAGCTTTCTTT. Residues: CARYRTGETEAFF. The chain employs TRBV19 and TRBJ1-1; 7 nucleotides match TRBD1. Trimming took 9 bases from V and 5 from J; bases not matched to a gene: 9. The CDR3 is 13 residues long. Germline V gene data show CDR1 as LNHDA and CDR2 as SQIVND (reference sequence).

The chain combines TRBV29-1 with TRBJ2-2, with a weak D call TRBD1 (6 bases). V lost 6 bases and J 3 bases, leaving 14 bases between the germline ends. The CDR3 is 14 amino acids. Germline loops: CDR1 SQVTM, CDR2 ANQGSEA. CDR3 bases: TGCAGCGTCCGCCCCGGACAGTACACCGGGGAGCTGTTTTTT. The encoded protein is CSVRPGQYTGELFF.

The chain recombines TRBV11-2 with TRBJ2-3, with D perhaps matching TRBD2 (5 bases). V was cut by 5 bases and J by 0 bases, with 9 bases left in between. CDR1 is SGHAT, CDR2 FQNNGV, per germline. The CDR3 is made up of 14 amino acids. The CDR3 region has the DNA TGTGCCAGCAGCCCCTGGAGGAGCACAGATACGCAGTATTTT. It is translated as CASSPWRSTDTQYF.

This clone was observed a single time. V usage is TRBV7-6 and J usage is TRBJ1-3; D is unresolved. The CDR3 covers 16 residues. The germline CDR1 and CDR2 sequences are SGHVS and FNYEAQ. The V end was cut by 6 bases, the J end by 0 bases, with 15 bases between. As DNA, the CDR3 is TGTGCCAGCAGTCGCCCCGACGCTAGCTCTGGAAACACCATATATTTT. Protein: CASSRPDASSGNTIYF.

The J gene is TRBJ1-5, the V gene TRBV19, with D unclear. Trimming left V 4 bases short and J 6 bases short, with 10 bases between. The CDR3 covers 13 residues. Germline CDR1 is LNHDA and CDR2 is SQIVND (reference sequence). The CDR3 region is CASSREEFQPQHF. In nucleotides, the CDR3 is TGTGCCAGTAGTAGAGAGGAGTTTCAGCCCCAGCATTTT. The whole variable domain, filled in from reference TRBV19 and TRBJ1-5, reads DGGITQSPKYLFRKEGQNVTLSCEQNLNHDAMYWYRQDPGQGLRLIYYSQIVNDFQKGDIAEGYSVSREKKESFPLTVTSAQKNPTAFYLCASSREEFQPQHFGDGTRLSIL.

This clone has a handful of counts. The chain couples TRBV5-3 to TRBJ1-2; a weak D match, TRBD1 (6 bases). TRBV5-3 is treated as an ORF (open reading frame) with a function not yet certain. The CDR3 has 16 amino acids. V lost 0 bases to trimming and J lost 2 bases, with 14 bases between them. The CDR3 region has the DNA TGTGCCAGAAGCTTGGCGCGGGGGCCTATGAACTATGGCTACACCTTC. Its protein is CARSLARGPMNYGYTF.

A single count supports this clone. The rearrangement links TRBV5-4 to TRBJ2-1, with TRBD1 matching 7 bases. Trimming cost V 0 bases and J 3 bases; bases outside gene matches: 6. Germline V CDR1 and CDR2: SGHNT, YYREEE (reference sequence). The CDR3 consists of 16 residues. The CDR3 DNA sequence: TGTGCCAGCAGCTTGGCTATAGGGGGCAACTACAATGAGCAGTTCTTC. It yields the protein CASSLAIGGNYNEQFF. Together with reference TRBV5-4 and TRBJ2-1, the CDR3 gives the full variable domain: ETGVTQSPTHLIKTRGQQVTLRCSSQSGHNTVSWYQQALGQGPQFIFQYYREEENGRGNFPPRFSGLQFPNYSSELNVNALELDDSALYLCASSLAIGGNYNEQFFGPGTRLTVL.

This clone was counted a single time. V and J are TRBV6-5 and TRBJ1-2; 8 nucleotides agree with TRBD1. Trimming cost V 6 bases and J 8 bases; bases outside gene matches: 5. Germline CDR1 is MNHEY and CDR2 is SVGAGI. There are 12 residues in the CDR3. CDR3 protein: CASSSDREGYTF. The CDR3 coding sequence is TGTGCCAGCAGCTCGGACAGGGAAGGCTACACCTTC.

The CDR3 reads CASSQEVGQGVVGNTIYF. In DNA, the CDR3 is TGCGCCAGCAGCCAAGAAGTGGGACAGGGGGTGGTAGGAAACACCATATATTTT. The chain uses TRBV4-3 and TRBJ1-3; TRBD1 matches at 11 bases. V was clipped by 0 bases and J by 4 bases; unmatched bases: 8. There are 18 residues in the CDR3. CDR1 and CDR2 (germline): LGHNA, YSLEER.

The chain recombines TRBV2 with TRBJ1-6, with a possible D match to TRBD1 (5 bases). The CDR3 runs to 15 residues. Trimming left V 2 bases short and J 7 bases short, with 12 bases between. From germline, CDR1 is SNHLY and CDR2 FYNNEI. CDR3 DNA: TGTGCCAGCAGTGAATTTCCTAAGGGGAATTCACCCCTCCACTTT. Translation: CASSEFPKGNSPLHF. The whole variable domain, remainder taken from reference TRBV2 and TRBJ1-6, is EPEVTQTPSHQVTQMGQEVILRCVPISNHLYFYWYRQILGQKVEFLVSFYNNEISEKSEIFDDQFSVERPDGSNFTLKIRSTKLEDSAMYFCASSEFPKGNSPLHFGNGTRLTVT.

The chain couples TRBV19 to TRBJ2-7, with 9 bases that match TRBD1. V lost 5 bases and J lost 6; bases outside the gene matches: 11. This CDR3 is built from 15 residues. Germline V gives CDR1 LNHDA, CDR2 SQIVND (reference sequence). The CDR3 region is CASSGTGQGTSEQYF. For the CDR3, the DNA is TGTGCCAGTAGTGGAACGGGACAGGGAACCTCCGAGCAGTACTTC.

This chain links TRBV2 with TRBJ1-2; D perhaps matches TRBD1 (6 bases). In germline, CDR1 is SNHLY, CDR2 FYNNEI. This CDR3 is built from 13 residues. V lost 7 bases and J lost 2, with 11 bases in between. The CDR3 loop reads CASIETGNYGYTF. The CDR3 DNA reads TGTGCCAGCATAGAGACAGGCAACTATGGCTACACCTTC.

The chain is built from TRBV18 and TRBJ2-5; unclear D gene. Trimming took off 2 bases at V and 5 bases at J, with 6 bases between the two ends. Looked up from germline, CDR1 is KGHSH and CDR2 is LQKENI. The CDR3 length is 12 residues. CDR3 in amino acids: CASSPYRETQYF. The CDR3 coding sequence is TGTGCCAGCTCACCATACCGGGAGACCCAGTACTTC.

The chain joins TRBV5-1 to TRBJ2-5, with D uncertain. CDR3 size: 14 residues. Germline CDR1 and CDR2: SGHRS and YFSETQ. V gave up 0 bases and J gave up 5 bases, with 11 bases separating them. CDR3 DNA sequence: TGCGCCAGCAGCTTGGGATCCTACCCGGAGACCCAGTACTTC. Protein product: CASSLGSYPETQYF.

This clone came up once. This CDR3 is also generated by other DNA sequences in the sample. The chain combines TRBV19 with TRBJ2-7; 9 bases are shared with TRBD1. V lost 6 bases, J lost 3 bases, and 6 bases stayed unmatched. The CDR3 runs 14 residues. Germline V gene data show CDR1 as LNHDA and CDR2 as SQIVND (reference sequence). CDR3 sequence (DNA): TGTGCCAGTAGCCATAGGGACAGGGTCTACGAGCAGTACTTC. It encodes CASSHRDRVYEQYF.

The chain couples TRBV6-2 or TRBV6-3 to TRBJ2-5; D is unresolved. V lost 0 bases and J lost 9, with 23 bases in between. Germline CDR1 is MNHEY and CDR2 is SVGEGT. CDR3 length: 17 residues. CDR3 loop: CASSYSSFETALWAQYF. In nucleotides, the CDR3 is TGTGCCAGCAGTTACTCGAGCTTCGAGACTGCTTTATGGGCCCAGTACTTC.